This TCR beta chain was observed in a study of T cell responses to AZD1222 COVID-19 vaccine. The study's findings and limits: Samples come after the peak T cell response, not at day 14. An increase in Spike-specific TCR breadth and depth was observed after two AZD1222 doses. Mostly white British, mostly female donors; authors suggested clonal diversity may be underestimated. Targets within unmutated variant regions were reportedly found for nearly half of spike-specific TCRs.

Germline loops: CDR1 SGDLS, CDR2 YYNGEE. This CDR3 has 14 residues. A word on this clone: Its antigen remains unidentified.

Generated by immunoSEQ multiplex PCR, the TCRdb table keeps only in-frame clones and is missing some. The sample contains approximately 80,000 clones, over 80% of which appear only once. The sequence was collected from an adult in good health. The gene calls are TRBV9 and TRBJ2-7; D is possibly TRBD2 (5 bases). The specimen comprised peripheral blood, sampled on day 0 of AZD1222 vaccination. The CDR3 region is CADPASLILYEQYF. The CDR3 coding sequence is TGTGCTGACCCCGCTAGCCTCATCCTTTACGAGCAGTACTTC.